These 29 T cell receptor beta chains were sequenced from one sample in a study of T cell changes during pregnancy in multiple sclerosis. Profiling relied on immunoSEQ multiplex PCR, and the TCRdb table lists in-frame clones only, not all of them. The table records tens of thousands of clones, 85% to 95% of them present only once. The sample in question was CD4+ T cells from peripheral blood mononuclear cells, obtained in the second trimester of pregnancy. The receptors come from a female donor with multiple sclerosis, enrolled in a pregnancy study.

V usage is TRBV14 and J usage is TRBJ2-7; 10 bases agree with TRBD1. Germline-derived CDR1 and CDR2 are SGHDN and FVKESK. V lost 4 bases, J lost 1 base, and 4 bases stayed unmatched. The CDR3 totals 15 residues. The CDR3 nucleotides are TGTGCCAGCAGCCTTTCGGGACAGGGGTCCTACGAGCAGTACTTC. This codes for CASSLSGQGSYEQYF.

V is TRBV4-2 and J is TRBJ1-5; D possibly corresponds to TRBD1 (6 bases). Looked up from germline, CDR1 is LGHNA and CDR2 is YNFKEQ. V shed 0 bases and J shed 2 bases, with 11 bases lying between them. This CDR3 spans 16 amino acids. The CDR3 loop is CASSQDAGAGNQPQHF. For the CDR3, the DNA is TGTGCCAGCAGCCAAGACGCAGGGGCGGGCAATCAGCCCCAGCATTTT.

This chain connects TRBV5-1 to TRBJ2-1; perhaps TRBD2 as D (5 bases). The V gene's germline CDR1 is SGHRS and CDR2 YFSETQ. Trimming removed 9 bases from V and 5 bases from J, with 18 bases in between. The CDR3 length is 14 residues. This CDR3 reads CATKKREDNNEQFF. The CDR3 DNA sequence: TGCGCCACCAAGAAACGGGAAGATAACAATGAGCAGTTCTTC. Full variable domain (outside the CDR3, taken from reference TRBV5-1 and TRBJ2-1): KAGVTQTPRYLIKTRGQQVTLSCSPISGHRSVSWYQQTPGQGLQFLFEYFSETQRNKGNFPGRFSGRQFSNSRSEMNVSTLELGDSALYLCATKKREDNNEQFFGPGTRLTVL.

The V and J genes are TRBV30 and TRBJ2-5; a possible D gene is TRBD2 (6 bases). The germline V gene has CDR1 GTSNPN and CDR2 SVGIG (reference sequence). The CDR3 spans 13 residues. Trimming took off 0 bases at V and 4 bases at J, with 9 bases between the two ends. The CDR3 nucleotides read TGTGCCTGGAGTGTATTGCGGGGAGAGACCCAGTACTTC. This gives the protein CAWSVLRGETQYF.

V usage is TRBV11-1 and J usage is TRBJ2-2; the match to TRBD1 covers 9 bases. The CDR3 length is 16 residues. The V and J ends lost 5 bases and 3 bases, in that order; junction bases with no gene match: 7. CDR1 and CDR2 (germline): SGHAT, FQDESV (reference sequence). The CDR3 sequence: CASSHWGQGYTGELFF. The CDR3 nucleotides read TGTGCCAGCAGCCATTGGGGACAGGGATACACCGGGGAGCTGTTTTTT.

V usage is TRBV7-8 and J usage is TRBJ2-3; 14 bases line up with TRBD2. V lost 5 bases and J lost 7; bases outside the gene matches: 5. The CDR3 has 15 amino acids. CDR1 is SGHVS, CDR2 FQNEAQ, per germline. CDR3 loop: CASSGGLAGGYTQYF. The DNA for the CDR3 is TGTGCCAGCAGCGGAGGACTAGCGGGGGGTTATACGCAGTATTTT.

The chain recombines TRBV28 with TRBJ1-6, with a possible D match to TRBD1 (6 bases). V gave up 4 bases and J gave up 8 bases, with 27 bases separating them. The CDR3 covers 19 residues. The germline gives CDR1 MDHEN, CDR2 SYDVKM. The CDR3 DNA is TGTGCCAGCAGTTCCTCGCAGGGGTTAGCGGGGGGGTTATATTCACCCCTCCACTTT. Protein sequence: CASSSSQGLAGGLYSPLHF.

In this sample, this clone turned up a few times. The chain combines TRBV30 with TRBJ1-5, with D hard to call. V was cut by 2 bases and J by 6 bases, with 14 bases left in between. The CDR3 has 14 amino acids. CDR1 and CDR2 (germline): GTSNPN, SVGIG (reference sequence). CDR3 DNA: TGTGCCTGGAGTCCGGGAGGGAGGGCTCAGCCCCAGCATTTT. This sequence encodes CAWSPGGRAQPQHF.

This chain links TRBV30 with TRBJ1-3, with D possibly TRBD1 on 6 matching bases. The CDR3 runs 14 residues. Germline V CDR1 and CDR2: GTSNPN, SVGIG (reference sequence). Trimming took off 4 bases at V and 8 bases at J, with 18 bases between the two ends. The CDR3 sequence: CAWTTGASGYTIYF. The CDR3, as DNA: TGTGCCTGGACGACAGGAGCATCTGGGTACACCATATATTTT.

The chain recombines TRBV5-6 with TRBJ2-7; 9 positions match TRBD1. This CDR3 spans 14 amino acids. Germline V CDR1 and CDR2: SGHDT, YYEEEE. The ends lost 6 bases at V and 4 bases at J; junction bases unmatched: 8. The CDR3: CASTRRDRVYEQYF. The CDR3 region has the DNA TGTGCCAGCACCCGCCGGGACAGGGTGTACGAGCAGTACTTC.

This chain joins TRBV5-6 and TRBJ2-7; 8 bases are shared with TRBD1. The germline gives CDR1 SGHDT, CDR2 YYEEEE. With 3 bases clipped from V and 3 bases from J, the junction kept 5 bases outside the gene matches. The CDR3 sequence is 14 residues long. In nucleotides, the CDR3 is TGTGCCAGCAGCTCTTGGACAGGGAACTACGAGCAGTACTTC. This translates into CASSSWTGNYEQYF.

The gene calls are TRBV9 and TRBJ1-5, with TRBD1 as a possible D gene (5 bases). Germline V gene data show CDR1 as SGDLS and CDR2 as YYNGEE. Between the trimmed V and J ends, which lost 0 bases and 5 bases, there was a span of 12 bases. The CDR3 is made up of 15 amino acids. For the CDR3, the DNA is TGTGCCAGCAGCGTAGGTCCGGGGGTCGATCAGCCCCAGCATTTT. It translates to CASSVGPGVDQPQHF.

This chain links TRBV5-8 with TRBJ1-4; 11 positions match TRBD1. The CDR3 has 15 residues. Trimming at V came to 2 bases and at J to 6 bases, leaving 3 bases not matched to a gene. Germline V gene data show CDR1 as SGHTS and CDR2 as YDEGEE. CDR3 sequence reads: CASSFGTGGDEKLFF. The DNA for the CDR3 is TGTGCCAGCAGCTTCGGGACAGGGGGAGATGAAAAACTGTTTTTT.

The chain employs TRBV28 and TRBJ1-5, with 8 bases matching TRBD1. Germline V gene data show CDR1 as MDHEN and CDR2 as SYDVKM. The V gene end was trimmed by 7 bases and the J gene end by 3 bases; junction bases not matched to a gene: 5. The CDR3 consists of 14 residues. The CDR3: CASNPTGANQPQHF. The CDR3 DNA is TGTGCCAGCAACCCGACAGGGGCCAATCAGCCCCAGCATTTT.

J is TRBJ2-1 and V is TRBV19; 10 nucleotides agree with TRBD2. The germline V gene has CDR1 LNHDA and CDR2 SQIVND (reference sequence). The V segment lost 6 bases and the J segment 4 bases; nucleotides outside the gene matches: 6. The CDR3 totals 15 residues. CDR3: CASSPSGGLYNEQFF. In DNA form, the CDR3 reads TGTGCCAGTAGCCCTAGCGGGGGACTTTACAATGAGCAGTTCTTC.

The chain combines TRBV25-1 with TRBJ1-2, with 7 bases identical to TRBD1. Trimming at V came to 5 bases and at J to 7 bases, leaving 10 bases not matched to a gene. The CDR3 has 14 amino acids. From germline, CDR1 is MGHDK and CDR2 SYGVNS. The CDR3 DNA follows: TGTGCCAGCAGTCTCACAGGGGATTCCGCTGGCTACACCTTC. Translation: CASSLTGDSAGYTF.

The chain uses TRBV4-1 and TRBJ2-7; no reliable D call. V lost 0 bases and J 6 bases, leaving 6 bases between the germline ends. In germline, CDR1 is MGHRA, CDR2 YSYEKL. The CDR3 has 12 amino acids. The CDR3 DNA reads TGCGCCAGCAGCCAAGAGTTCGGCGAGCAGTACTTC. Its protein product is CASSQEFGEQYF.

The chain carries TRBV27 and TRBJ1-2; tentatively, D is TRBD1 (5 bases). Trimming shortened V by 1 base and J by 5 bases, and 14 bases separated the two germline ends. The CDR3 has 15 amino acids. Germline CDR1 is MNHEY and CDR2 is SMNVEV (reference sequence). CDR3 in DNA: TGTGCCAGCAGTTTATTTCCCCAGGGCAGTTATGGCTACACCTTC. Amino acid sequence: CASSLFPQGSYGYTF.

CDR3 amino acids: CAISGTSGTYEQYF. As DNA, the CDR3 is TGTGCCATCAGTGGGACTAGCGGGACCTACGAGCAGTACTTC. The rearrangement uses TRBV10-3 and TRBJ2-7; 12 nucleotides line up with TRBD2. This CDR3 comprises 14 residues. Per germline, CDR1 ENHRY and CDR2 SYGVKD. V gave up 4 bases and J gave up 2 bases; unmatched junction bases: 0.

The V call is TRBV28, the J call TRBJ1-5; 8 bases map to TRBD1. Germline loops: CDR1 MDHEN, CDR2 SYDVKM. The CDR3 is made up of 15 amino acids. The J segment lost 5 bases and the V segment lost 6 bases, leaving 9 bases of the junction unmatched. CDR3 bases: TGTGCCAGCAGGACCATAACAGGGGGTTATCAGCCCCAGCATTTT. This translates into CASRTITGGYQPQHF.

The chain is built from TRBV6-6 and TRBJ2-1; D is perhaps TRBD2 (7 bases). CDR3 length equals 13 residues. Germline CDR1 MNHNY, CDR2 SVGAGI (reference sequence). V lost 2 bases and J lost 9, with 11 bases in between. CDR3 protein: CASSYTGGSEQFF. In DNA form, the CDR3 reads TGTGCCAGCAGTTACACGGGGGGCAGTGAGCAGTTCTTC.

This chain joins TRBV4-2 and TRBJ2-1, with 9 positions matching TRBD2. This CDR3 spans 16 amino acids. Germline CDR1 reads LGHNA; CDR2 reads YNFKEQ. V was pared by 0 bases and J by 5 bases, with 5 bases of the junction left unmatched. DNA for the CDR3: TGTGCCAGCAGCCAAGATAGAGCTAGCGGGAACAATGAGCAGTTCTTC. Translation gives CASSQDRASGNNEQFF.

The CDR3 region is CASSVGGSGRQFF. The CDR3 DNA sequence: TGTGCCAGCAGCGTAGGAGGGTCAGGACGGCAGTTCTTC. The chain has TRBV9 and TRBJ2-1; TRBD2 is a possible D gene (5 bases). Per germline, CDR1 SGDLS and CDR2 YYNGEE. V lost 0 bases, J lost 12 bases, and 13 bases lay in between. This CDR3 has 13 residues.

This sequence joins TRBV6-5 and TRBJ1-1; TRBD1 might be the D (5 bases). CDR1 MNHEY and CDR2 SVGAGI come from the germline V gene. V was clipped by 5 bases and J by 1 base, with 11 bases between them. This CDR3 has 14 residues. CDR3 sequence (DNA): TGTGCCAGCAGTACGCCTACAGGGAACACTGAAGCTTTCTTT. This encodes CASSTPTGNTEAFF.

CDR3 nucleotide sequence: TGTGCCAGCAGCCCGGGGTTCGACGAGCAGTACTTC. Amino acids: CASSPGFDEQYF. The rearrangement links TRBV2 to TRBJ2-7, with D possibly TRBD2 on 5 matching bases. The germline gives CDR1 SNHLY, CDR2 FYNNEI. CDR3 length: 12 amino acids. V lost 6 bases and J 5 bases, leaving 11 bases between the germline ends. The full variable domain, completed using reference TRBV2 and TRBJ2-7, is EPEVTQTPSHQVTQMGQEVILRCVPISNHLYFYWYRQILGQKVEFLVSFYNNEISEKSEIFDDQFSVERPDGSNFTLKIRSTKLEDSAMYFCASSPGFDEQYFGPGTRLTVT.

CDR3 sequence reads: CASSYSSLAGSNEQFF. In DNA, the CDR3 is TGTGCCAGCAGTTACTCGAGCCTAGCGGGGAGCAATGAGCAGTTCTTC. The chain couples TRBV6-5 to TRBJ2-1; 9 nucleotides match TRBD2. Per germline, CDR1 MNHEY and CDR2 SVGAGI. The CDR3 runs 16 residues. J lost 6 bases, V lost 0 bases, and 6 bases had no gene match.

The rearrangement uses TRBV2 and TRBJ2-3, with D perhaps matching TRBD2 (5 bases). This CDR3 has 16 amino acids. V dropped 10 bases and J dropped 2 bases, with 22 bases sitting between them. Germline values: CDR1 SNHLY, CDR2 FYNNEI. CDR3 sequence (DNA): TGTGCCATCCCCCGATTGGACTGGCCCGCCACAGATACGCAGTATTTT. This encodes CAIPRLDWPATDTQYF.

V gene TRBV27 combines with J gene TRBJ1-3; D ambiguous. Germline-derived CDR1 and CDR2 are MNHEY and SMNVEV (reference sequence). Between the trimmed V and J ends, which lost 4 bases and 0 bases, there was a span of 13 bases. The CDR3 has 16 amino acids. The CDR3 loop reads CASSSIFEGSGNTIYF. In DNA form, the CDR3 reads TGTGCCAGCAGTTCCATCTTTGAGGGCTCTGGAAACACCATATATTTT.

The chain joins TRBV18 to TRBJ1-4; 7 bases fit TRBD1. There are 15 residues in the CDR3. The V gene's germline CDR1 is KGHSH and CDR2 LQKENI. Trimming cost V 3 bases and J 6 bases; bases outside gene matches: 7. In nucleotides, the CDR3 is TGTGCCAGCTCACCCCGACAGGGTTGGGATGAAAAACTGTTTTTT. Encoded protein: CASSPRQGWDEKLFF.